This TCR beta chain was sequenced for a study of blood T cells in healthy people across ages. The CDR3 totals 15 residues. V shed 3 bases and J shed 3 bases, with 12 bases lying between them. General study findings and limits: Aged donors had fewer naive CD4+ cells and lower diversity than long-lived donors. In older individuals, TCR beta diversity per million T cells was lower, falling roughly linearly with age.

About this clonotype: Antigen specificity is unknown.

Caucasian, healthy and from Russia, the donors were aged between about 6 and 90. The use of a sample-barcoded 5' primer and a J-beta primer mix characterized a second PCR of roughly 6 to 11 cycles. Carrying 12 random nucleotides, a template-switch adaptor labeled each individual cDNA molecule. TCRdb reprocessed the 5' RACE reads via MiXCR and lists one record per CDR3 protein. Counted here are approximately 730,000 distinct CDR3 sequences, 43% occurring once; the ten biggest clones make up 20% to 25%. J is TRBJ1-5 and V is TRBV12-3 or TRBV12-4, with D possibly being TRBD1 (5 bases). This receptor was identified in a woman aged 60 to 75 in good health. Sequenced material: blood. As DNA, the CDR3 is TGTGCCAGCAGTTTCAATCCGGACAACAATCAGCCCCAGCATTTT. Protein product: CASSFNPDNNQPQHF.